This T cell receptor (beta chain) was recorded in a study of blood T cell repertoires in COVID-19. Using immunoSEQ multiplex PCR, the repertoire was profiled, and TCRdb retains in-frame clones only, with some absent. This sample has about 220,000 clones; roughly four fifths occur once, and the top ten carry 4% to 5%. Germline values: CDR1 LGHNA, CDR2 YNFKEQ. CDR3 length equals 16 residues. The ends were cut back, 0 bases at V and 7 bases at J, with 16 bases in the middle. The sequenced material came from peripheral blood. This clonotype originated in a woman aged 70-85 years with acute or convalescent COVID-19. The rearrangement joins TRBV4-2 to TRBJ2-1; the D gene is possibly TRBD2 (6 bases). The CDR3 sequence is CASSQDPSLAQNEQFF. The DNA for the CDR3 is TGTGCCAGCAGCCAAGACCCGTCACTAGCACAGAATGAGCAGTTCTTC.